The TCR beta chain described here comes from a study of metastatic and nonmetastatic thyroid tumors. Study summary: Repertoires from blood and tumor or nodule tissue of malignant and benign thyroid patients were compared.

Via MiXCR, TCRdb re-called the PCR reads. Altogether 30,000 to 35,000 clones are present, 25% to 35% being singletons, with the ten largest covering 30%. As to this clone: Its antigen is not known.

Patients had received no treatment of any kind before thyroid surgery. This CDR3 contains 17 residues. J was trimmed by 1 base and V by 2 bases; bases with no gene match: 8. CDR1 MNHEY and CDR2 SVGAGI come from the germline V gene. Study observations and caveats: In blood and tumor, TCR beta diversity was reportedly significantly higher in malignant thyroid tumors than in benign nodules.

V and J are TRBV6-5 and TRBJ2-3; 8 bases align to TRBD1. Sequenced sample: blood. This sequence originates from a female donor with papillary thyroid cancer or a benign thyroid nodule (not recorded which). Some clones in this sample may be carry-over from other donors' samples. In DNA, the CDR3 is TGTGCCAGCAGTTACCCTGGACAGGGAGACGGCACAGATACGCAGTATTTT. Its protein product is CASSYPGQGDGTDTQYF.